The clone carrying this TCR beta chain appeared once. What it recognizes is unknown. The study sampled blood at baseline, cycle 4 day 1, and cycle 7 day 1. The source of the sample is a study of OX40 agonist ivuxolimab in advanced cancers. The overall study: Patients receiving dose escalation had hepatocellular carcinoma, melanoma, renal cell or head and neck cancer. The group had a mean age of roughly 56 years, ranged from about 20 to 90, and was around 86% male.

Profiled with immunoSEQ multiplex PCR; TCRdb holds only in-frame clones, not every one. The table records tens of thousands of clones, about four fifths of them present only once. The study's findings and limits: At 0.1-3.0 mg/kg, partial responders had clonal expansion among the lowest observed.

CDR1 is KGHSH, CDR2 LQKENI, per germline. The CDR3 loop spans 15 amino acids. The V and J ends lost 2 bases and 1 base, in that order; junction bases with no gene match: 3. The sample in question was CD4+ or CD8+ T cells sorted from blood, obtained in a trial of the OX40 agonist ivuxolimab. The source of this sequence is an adult with an advanced solid tumor such as melanoma, head and neck, liver or kidney cancer. This rearrangement joins TRBV18 to TRBJ2-7, with 9 bases fitting TRBD1. DNA for the CDR3: TGTGCCAGCTCACCAGGACAGGGGCATTCCTACGAGCAGTACTTC. This gives the protein CASSPGQGHSYEQYF. Full variable domain (rest looked up from reference TRBV18 and TRBJ2-7): NAGVMQNPRHLVRRRGQEARLRCSPMKGHSHVYWYRQLPEEGLKFMVYLQKENIIDESGMPKERFSAEFPKEGPSILRIQQVVRGDSAAYFCASSPGQGHSYEQYFGPGTRLTVT.